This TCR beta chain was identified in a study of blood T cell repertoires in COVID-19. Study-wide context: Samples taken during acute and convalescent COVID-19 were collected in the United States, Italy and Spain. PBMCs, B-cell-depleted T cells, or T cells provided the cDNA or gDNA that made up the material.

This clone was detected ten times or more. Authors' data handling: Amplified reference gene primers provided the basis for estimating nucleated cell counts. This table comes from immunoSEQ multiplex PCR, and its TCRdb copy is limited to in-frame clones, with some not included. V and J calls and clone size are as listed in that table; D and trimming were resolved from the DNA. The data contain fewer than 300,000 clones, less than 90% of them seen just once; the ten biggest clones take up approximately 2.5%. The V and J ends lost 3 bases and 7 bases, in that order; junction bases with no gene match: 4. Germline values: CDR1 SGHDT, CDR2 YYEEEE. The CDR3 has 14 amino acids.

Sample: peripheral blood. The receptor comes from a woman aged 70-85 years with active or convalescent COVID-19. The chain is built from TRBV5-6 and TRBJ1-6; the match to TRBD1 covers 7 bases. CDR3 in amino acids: CASSSDRENSPLHF. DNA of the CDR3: TGTGCCAGCAGCTCAGACAGGGAGAATTCACCCCTCCACTTT.